This T cell receptor beta chain was obtained from a study of Graves' ophthalmopathy and Graves' hyperthyroidism. CDR3 length equals 13 residues. V lost 4 bases to trimming and J lost 5 bases, with 11 bases between them. Germline V gives CDR1 SGHAT, CDR2 FQNNGV. This clonotype was counted many times. Using RNA transcripts, the TCR beta CDR3 regions were amplified. An opening RT-PCR round employed HTBI primers and preceded a second-round multiplex PCR. TCRdb recomputed calls from the multiplex PCR reads with MiXCR, one row per CDR3 protein. The sample holds under 350,000 distinct CDR3 sequences, 17% seen once.

Sequences were obtained from peripheral blood. The rearrangement uses TRBV11-2 and TRBJ2-5, with D perhaps being TRBD1 or TRBD2 (5 bases each). This sequence was found in an adult man with Graves' ophthalmopathy. The CDR3 sequence is CASSWGNVETQYF. The CDR3, as DNA: TGTGCCAGCAGCTGGGGGAATGTGGAGACCCAGTACTTC.